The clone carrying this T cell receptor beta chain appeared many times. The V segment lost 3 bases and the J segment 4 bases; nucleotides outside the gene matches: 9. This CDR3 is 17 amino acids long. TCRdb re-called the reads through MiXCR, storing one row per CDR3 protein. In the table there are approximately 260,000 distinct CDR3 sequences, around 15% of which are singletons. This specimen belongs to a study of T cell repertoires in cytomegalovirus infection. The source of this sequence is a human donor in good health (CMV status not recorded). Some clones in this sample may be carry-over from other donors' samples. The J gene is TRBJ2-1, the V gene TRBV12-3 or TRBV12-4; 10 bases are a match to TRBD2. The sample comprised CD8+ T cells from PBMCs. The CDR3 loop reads CASSLLAGTSVYNEQFF. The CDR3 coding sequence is TGTGCCAGCAGTTTGTTGGCCGGGACTAGCGTGTACAATGAGCAGTTCTTC.